A selection of T cell receptor beta chains follows, all from one sample in a study of STAT3 mutations in large granular lymphocyte leukemia. Profiling relied on immunoSEQ multiplex PCR, and the TCRdb table lists in-frame clones only, not all of them. This sample has approximately 2,000 clones, with roughly 22% found just once. The sequenced sample was peripheral blood mononuclear cells. The receptors stem from a man between 60 and 75 years old with T-cell large granular lymphocyte leukemia. Some clones in this sample may be carry-over from other donors' samples. CDR3s include the opening cysteine and the closing phenylalanine or tryptophan.

J gene: TRBJ1-1; V gene: TRBV30; CDR3 protein: CAWRAKRAGTEAFF
J gene: TRBJ1-5; V gene: TRBV19; CDR3 protein: CASTPLRGSNQPQHF
J gene: TRBJ2-2; V gene: TRBV29-1; CDR3 protein: CSVATSGVNGELFF
J gene: TRBJ2-5; V gene: TRBV5-1; CDR3 protein: CASSLDRVQETQYF
J gene: TRBJ2-5; V gene: TRBV6-6; CDR3 protein: CASSYGGEQETQYF
J gene: TRBJ2-5; V gene: TRBV30; CDR3 protein: CACSGSGETQYF
J gene: TRBJ2-3; V gene: TRBV6-5; CDR3 protein: CASKLAGGVDTQYF
J gene: TRBJ1-4; V gene: TRBV7-9; CDR3 protein: CASSLGRGSLNEKLFF
J gene: TRBJ2-4; V gene: TRBV14; CDR3 protein: CASSQDYIQYF
J gene: TRBJ2-1; V gene: TRBV29-1; CDR3 protein: CSGWESEQFF
J gene: TRBJ2-6; V gene: TRBV30; CDR3 protein: CAWMINSGANVLTF
J gene: TRBJ1-2; V gene: TRBV2; CDR3 protein: CASRPRGNYGYTF
J gene: TRBJ1-1; V gene: TRBV15; CDR3 protein: CATSRGGRDRRAFF
J gene: TRBJ1-1; V gene: TRBV20-1; CDR3 protein: CSASRLGAFF
J gene: TRBJ1-6; V gene: TRBV2; CDR3 protein: CASSAPGSPLHF
J gene: TRBJ1-6; V gene: TRBV28; CDR3 protein: CASSPAGPRPLHF
J gene: TRBJ2-3; V gene: TRBV5-1; CDR3 protein: CASSATGGRPDTQYF
J gene: TRBJ1-1; V gene: TRBV4-1; CDR3 protein: CASSQVFGAAFF
J gene: TRBJ2-5; V gene: TRBV28; CDR3 protein: CASSFGLAGGRETQYF
J gene: TRBJ1-2; V gene: TRBV6-6; CDR3 protein: CASSPASWGYTF
J gene: TRBJ1-1; V gene: TRBV30; CDR3 protein: CAWSVRFGGAFF
J gene: TRBJ2-1; V gene: TRBV29-1; CDR3 protein: CSVGGVEQFF
J gene: TRBJ1-5; V gene: TRBV7-2; CDR3 protein: CASTVDILQPQHF
J gene: TRBJ1-2; V gene: TRBV4-1; CDR3 protein: CASSQEALYGYTF
J gene: TRBJ2-3; V gene: TRBV9; CDR3 protein: CASSVELGLAGARTDTQYF
J gene: TRBJ1-5; V gene: TRBV19; CDR3 protein: CASNRVPQHF
J gene: TRBJ1-4; V gene: TRBV30; CDR3 protein: CACQSRAEKLFF
J gene: TRBJ1-6; V gene: TRBV23-1; CDR3 protein: CASSQSSSISPLHF
J gene: TRBJ2-1; V gene: TRBV5-6; CDR3 protein: CASRLADQFNVEQFF
J gene: TRBJ2-1; V gene: TRBV30; CDR3 protein: CAWTELAGYNEQFF
J gene: TRBJ2-1; V gene: TRBV7-2; CDR3 protein: CASSLAYGSYNEQFF
J gene: TRBJ1-1; V gene: TRBV29-1; CDR3 protein: CSVDRSTEAFF
J gene: TRBJ2-1; V gene: TRBV18; CDR3 protein: CASSPLQGGRNYEQFF
J gene: TRBJ2-5; V gene: TRBV19; CDR3 protein: CASSSRTGGQETQYF
J gene: TRBJ1-6; V gene: TRBV7-3; CDR3 protein: CASSPGGGSPLHF
J gene: TRBJ2-5; V gene: TRBV30; CDR3 protein: CAMALAGSVTQYF
J gene: TRBJ2-2; V gene: TRBV18; CDR3 protein: CASSPTGELFF
J gene: TRBJ2-3; V gene: TRBV7-8; CDR3 protein: CASSLLSDTQYF
J gene: TRBJ1-6; V gene: TRBV9; CDR3 protein: CASSVAWAGGETVPRRSPLHF
J gene: TRBJ2-4; V gene: TRBV7-2; CDR3 protein: CASSPRAGGDIQYF
J gene: TRBJ1-1; V gene: TRBV18; CDR3 protein: CASSPSTPPTEAFF
J gene: TRBJ2-7; V gene: TRBV7-2; CDR3 protein: CASSLSRPQGEQYF
J gene: TRBJ1-5; V gene: TRBV7-9; CDR3 protein: CASSRNLGQPQHF
J gene: TRBJ2-1; V gene: TRBV7-9; CDR3 protein: CASSSSTSNNEQFF
J gene: TRBJ2-3; V gene: TRBV7-9; CDR3 protein: CASTTGETDTQYF
J gene: TRBJ1-2; V gene: TRBV5-1; CDR3 protein: CASSPRELYGYTF
J gene: TRBJ2-3; V gene: TRBV18; CDR3 protein: CASSPRVSDTQYF
J gene: TRBJ2-5; V gene: TRBV5-1; CDR3 protein: CASSSTGGAWETQYF
J gene: TRBJ2-1; V gene: TRBV20-1; CDR3 protein: CSARDFPEQFF